This T cell receptor (beta chain) comes out of a study of cytomegalovirus exposure and HLA in healthy donors. Study findings and constraints: When the data were analyzed later, several of the most significant clusters appeared to be linked to common viral pathogens.

This CDR3 has 16 residues. CDR1 is SGDLS, CDR2 YYNGEE, per germline. Germline trimming cut 4 bases from V and 6 bases from J; bases unmatched to any gene: 10. With respect to this clone: The antigen is not known.

PCR involved 60 Vbeta and 13 Jbeta primers. Profiling relied on immunoSEQ multiplex PCR, and the TCRdb table lists in-frame clones only, not all of them. The sample records 70,000 to 95,000 clones, over 75% being singletons. The TCR sequence derives from a human donor in good health. This chain connects TRBV9 to TRBJ2-2; TRBD1 agrees at 9 bases. Sequenced sample: PBMCs. CDR3 protein: CASSPRGTGPAGELFF. The CDR3 DNA is TGTGCCAGCAGCCCTCGGGGGACAGGGCCCGCCGGGGAGCTGTTTTTT.